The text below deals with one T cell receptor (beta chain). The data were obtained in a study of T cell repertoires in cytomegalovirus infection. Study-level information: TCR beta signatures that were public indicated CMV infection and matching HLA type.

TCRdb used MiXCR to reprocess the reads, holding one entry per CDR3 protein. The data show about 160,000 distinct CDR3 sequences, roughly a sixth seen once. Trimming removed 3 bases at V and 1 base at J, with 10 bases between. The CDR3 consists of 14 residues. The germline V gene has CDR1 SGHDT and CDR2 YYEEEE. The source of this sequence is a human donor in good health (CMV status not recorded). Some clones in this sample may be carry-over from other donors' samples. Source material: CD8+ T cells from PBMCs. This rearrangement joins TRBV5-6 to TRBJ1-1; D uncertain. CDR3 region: CASSSDGRNTEAFF. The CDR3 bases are TGTGCCAGCAGCTCGGACGGACGGAACACTGAAGCTTTCTTT. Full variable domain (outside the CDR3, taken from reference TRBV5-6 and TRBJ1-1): DAGVTQSPTHLIKTRGQQVTLRCSPKSGHDTVSWYQQALGQGPQFIFQYYEEEERQRGNFPDRFSGHQFPNYSSELNVNALLLGDSALYLCASSSDGRNTEAFFGQGTRLTVV.